The rows below give T cell receptor beta chains drawn from one sample of a study of control samples from healthy donors and cancer patients. Libraries were prepared by immunoSEQ multiplex PCR; TCRdb keeps only in-frame clonotypes and omits some of them. This sample carries under 150,000 clones, around 92% of them seen once, and the ten largest clones take about 7.9%. The sample was PBMCs. Receptor source: a man in his fifties with head and neck cancer. Both conserved end residues are part of each CDR3. D genes are given only for firm matches. The size field is filled for only some rows; it gives once, few, many or a size class.

J,D,length,V,size,CDR3,DNA
TRBJ2-2,TRBD1,14,TRBV9,.,CASSVGRGTGELFF,TGTGCCAGCAGCGTAGGCAGGGGGACCGGGGAGCTGTTTTTT
TRBJ2-2,.,15,TRBV7-2,.,CASSVVGTGAGELFF,TGTGCCAGCAGCGTCGTAGGGACGGGTGCCGGGGAGCTGTTTTTT
TRBJ2-7,TRBD2,13,TRBV5-4,.,CASSHSGPDEQYF,TGTGCCAGCAGCCATAGCGGGCCGGACGAGCAGTACTTC
TRBJ2-1,.,13,TRBV19,.,CASLGGPPHEQFF,TGTGCCAGTCTCGGCGGACCACCCCATGAGCAGTTCTTC
TRBJ2-3,.,16,TRBV19,.,CASTDLLGGLGDTQYF,TGTGCCAGTACCGACCTTCTAGGGGGGTTGGGAGATACGCAGTATTTT
TRBJ1-2,TRBD1,15,TRBV5-1,once,CASSLGHGTDYGYTF,TGCGCCAGCAGCTTGGGACACGGGACAGACTATGGCTACACCTTC
TRBJ2-7,TRBD1,14,TRBV7-9,.,CASSSGQGAREQYF,TGTGCCAGCAGCTCGGGACAGGGGGCGCGGGAGCAGTACTTC
TRBJ1-1,.,11,TRBV6-5,.,CASKMNTEAFF,TGTGCCAGCAAAATGAACACTGAAGCTTTCTTT
TRBJ1-1,.,14,TRBV18,.,CASSQGDRGEVAFF,TGTGCCAGCTCACAAGGGGACCGCGGGGAGGTAGCTTTCTTT
TRBJ1-4,.,13,TRBV2,.,CASSTSDRGKLFF,.
TRBJ1-3,TRBD1,14,TRBV5-1,.,CASSLTGASNTIYF,TGCGCCAGCAGCTTGACAGGGGCCTCTAACACCATATATTTT
TRBJ2-2,.,13,TRBV27,.,CASSFRSTGELFF,TGTGCCAGCAGTTTCAGGAGTACCGGGGAGCTGTTTTTT
TRBJ1-6,TRBD1,16,TRBV19,.,CASSSRDRGVGSPLHF,TGTGCCAGTAGTAGCCGGGACAGGGGTGTGGGTTCACCCCTCCACTTT
TRBJ2-7,.,16,TRBV5-6,.,CASSLGGGRVPYEQYF,TGTGCCAGCAGCTTGGGTGGAGGGCGGGTTCCCTACGAGCAGTACTTC
TRBJ1-5,TRBD1,16,TRBV11-2,.,CASSLDWRQGAQPQHF,TGTGCCAGCAGCTTAGATTGGAGACAGGGAGCGCAGCCCCAGCATTTT
TRBJ2-1,TRBD2,18,TRBV10-3,.,CAISESSGRGVGYNEQFF,TGTGCCATCAGTGAGTCTAGCGGGAGAGGAGTGGGCTACAATGAGCAGTTCTTC
TRBJ1-5,.,17,TRBV4-1,.,CASSQGVVASKHQPQHF,TGCGCCAGCAGCCAAGGGGTCGTAGCCTCGAAACATCAGCCCCAGCATTTT
TRBJ1-2,.,13,TRBV28,.,CATAGTVNYGYTF,TGTGCCACCGCGGGGACGGTGAACTATGGCTACACCTTC
TRBJ2-1,.,13,TRBV7-9,.,CASSFGLSNEQFF,TGTGCCAGCAGCTTCGGGTTGAGTAATGAGCAGTTCTTC
TRBJ1-4,TRBD1,15,TRBV7-6,once,CASSLRTGQREKLFF,TGTGCCAGCAGCCTAAGGACAGGGCAGAGGGAAAAACTGTTTTTT
TRBJ1-1,.,13,TRBV5-5,.,CASSLGSGAEAFF,TGTGCCAGCAGCTTGGGGTCAGGGGCAGAAGCTTTCTTT
TRBJ1-3,.,15,TRBV4-1,.,CASSQGTEAGNTIYF,TGCGCCAGCAGCCAAGGGACAGAAGCTGGAAACACCATATATTTT
TRBJ2-1,TRBD2,15,TRBV3-1/TRBV3-2,.,CVSSQALAGKNEQFF,TGTGTCAGCAGCCAAGCGCTAGCGGGGAAGAATGAGCAGTTCTTC
TRBJ1-5,TRBD1,16,TRBV3-1/TRBV3-2,.,CASSQGIGQGNQPQHF,TGTGCCAGCAGCCAAGGTATTGGACAGGGCAATCAGCCCCAGCATTTT
TRBJ2-5,.,15,TRBV7-3,.,CASSPRPGGQETQYF,TGTGCCAGCAGCCCCAGACCCGGGGGTCAAGAGACCCAGTACTTC
TRBJ1-2,.,14,TRBV28,.,CASSLAGGRWGYTF,TGTGCCAGCAGTTTGGCTGGGGGCCGCTGGGGCTACACCTTC
TRBJ2-7,.,14,TRBV13,.,CASSLDGGPYEQYF,TGTGCCAGCAGCTTAGACGGGGGCCCCTACGAGCAGTACTTC
TRBJ1-1,.,12,TRBV11-3,.,CASSLEGRQAFF,TGTGCCAGCAGCTTAGAGGGGCGGCAGGCTTTCTTT
TRBJ2-3,.,13,TRBV6-5,.,CASRWTGTDTQYF,TGTGCCAGCAGGTGGACCGGGACAGATACGCAGTATTTT
TRBJ1-1,.,15,TRBV19,.,CASSIEGGANTEAFF,TGTGCCAGTAGTATAGAGGGGGGGGCGAATACTGAAGCTTTCTTT
TRBJ1-2,.,13,TRBV19,.,CASRASPMVGYTF,TGTGCCAGCAGGGCCTCCCCGATGGTCGGCTACACCTTC
TRBJ1-1,.,12,TRBV28,.,CASRRQVAEAFF,TGTGCCAGCCGAAGACAGGTCGCTGAAGCTTTCTTT
TRBJ2-1,TRBD2,16,TRBV18,once,CASSPPSSGISNEQFF,TGTGCCAGCTCACCACCCTCTAGCGGGATTAGCAATGAGCAGTTCTTC
TRBJ2-1,.,12,TRBV13,.,CASSPTRNEQFF,TGTGCCAGCAGCCCAACTAGAAATGAGCAGTTCTTC
TRBJ2-1,.,15,TRBV13,.,CASSPGPSRVNEQFF,TGTGCCAGCAGCCCTGGGCCCAGTAGGGTCAATGAGCAGTTCTTC
TRBJ2-7,.,13,TRBV5-1,.,CASSVQGYGEQYF,TGCGCCAGCAGCGTTCAGGGGTATGGCGAGCAGTACTTC
TRBJ1-4,TRBD1,13,TRBV19,.,CASSTGQVEKLFF,TGTGCCAGTAGTACGGGACAGGTTGAAAAACTGTTTTTT
TRBJ2-7,TRBD2,17,TRBV14,.,CASSQDAGEAPIYEQYF,TGTGCCAGCAGCCAAGATGCGGGGGAGGCCCCCATCTACGAGCAGTACTTC
TRBJ1-6,TRBD1,16,TRBV7-2,.,CASSLANRGLGSPLHF,TGTGCCAGCAGCTTAGCGAACAGGGGTTTAGGGTCACCCCTCCACTTT
TRBJ2-7,TRBD1,14,TRBV18,.,CASSPGTGTYEQYF,TGTGCCAGCTCACCCGGGACAGGGACGTACGAGCAGTACTTC
TRBJ1-4,TRBD1,17,TRBV15,.,CATSKPGTGNYNEKLFF,TGTGCCACCAGCAAACCCGGGACAGGCAATTATAATGAAAAACTGTTTTTT
TRBJ2-1,.,16,TRBV13,.,CASRSEVSSSYNEQFF,TGTGCCAGCAGATCTGAGGTCTCGAGCTCCTACAATGAGCAGTTCTTC
TRBJ1-3,.,15,TRBV2,.,CASSVIDSGGNTIYF,TGTGCCAGCAGTGTGATTGACTCCGGTGGAAACACCATATATTTT
TRBJ2-5,TRBD1,16,TRBV29-1,.,CSVEDLGQGGQETQYF,TGCAGCGTTGAAGATTTAGGACAGGGGGGGCAAGAGACCCAGTACTTC
TRBJ1-1,.,16,TRBV20-1,.,CSASIQGTRLNTEAFF,TGCAGTGCTAGTATCCAGGGGACGAGATTGAACACTGAAGCTTTCTTT
TRBJ2-2,.,14,TRBV28,.,CASSRLWDTGELFF,TGTGCCAGCAGTCGGCTCTGGGACACCGGGGAGCTGTTTTTT
TRBJ2-1,.,13,TRBV24-1,.,CATRGGDPNEQFF,TGTGCCACCAGAGGTGGTGATCCCAATGAGCAGTTCTTC
TRBJ2-2,TRBD1,13,TRBV29-1,.,CSGGTGRAGELFF,TGCAGCGGGGGGACAGGCCGGGCCGGGGAGCTGTTTTTT
TRBJ1-4,.,17,TRBV4-1,.,CASSQIPGVVANEKLFF,TGCGCCAGCAGCCAAATCCCAGGAGTGGTGGCTAATGAAAAACTGTTTTTT
TRBJ2-3,.,13,TRBV2,.,CASFGRFTDTQYF,TGTGCCAGCTTTGGACGATTCACAGATACGCAGTATTTT
TRBJ1-5,.,16,TRBV6-6,.,CASSYSGTYSNQPQHF,TGTGCCAGCAGTTACTCTGGGACTTATAGCAATCAGCCCCAGCATTTT
TRBJ2-5,TRBD2,16,TRBV27,.,CATSSLAGGIQETQYF,TGTGCCACCTCGAGTCTAGCGGGGGGCATCCAAGAGACCCAGTACTTC
TRBJ1-2,TRBD1,16,TRBV5-1,once,CASSPPTGADSHGYTF,TGCGCCAGCAGCCCCCCTACAGGGGCTGATAGCCATGGCTACACCTTC
TRBJ2-7,TRBD2,15,TRBV20-1,.,CSASSVGGRFGEQYF,TGCAGTGCTAGTTCCGTGGGAGGGCGATTCGGCGAGCAGTACTTC
TRBJ2-3,.,13,TRBV27,.,CASSSGPLLEQYF,TGTGCCAGCAGTTCGGGACCACTTTTAGAGCAGTATTTT
TRBJ1-5,.,18,TRBV27,.,CASSLRDTGQNSNQPQHF,TGTGCCAGCAGCCTTCGAGATACGGGACAAAATAGCAATCAGCCCCAGCATTTT
TRBJ2-2,.,14,TRBV28,.,CASSNWTTTGELFF,TGTGCCAGCAGTAACTGGACTACCACCGGGGAGCTGTTTTTT